Described below is a single T cell receptor (beta chain) sequence and its context. What it binds is unknown. This table comes from immunoSEQ multiplex PCR, and its TCRdb copy is limited to in-frame clones, with some not included. The top ten clones hold less than 1.2% of a sample with about 200,000 clones, around 93% of them seen once. This entry comes from a study of T cell responses to AZD1222 COVID-19 vaccine. Points from the study as a whole: Nearly half of spike-specific TCRs reportedly target variant regions that are unmutated in the B.1.351 and B.1.1.7 variants. Females made up more of the donors, who were largely white British, and clonal diversity may have come out too low. Spike-wide coverage was observed for vaccine-associated CD4 TCRs, with dominant responses at 160-218 and 743-854.

CDR1 SNHLY and CDR2 FYNNEI come from the germline V gene. Between the trimmed V and J ends, which lost 9 bases and 0 bases, there was a span of 12 bases. The CDR3 contains 14 residues. The chain couples TRBV2 to TRBJ1-5; D gene ambiguous. Source: peripheral blood, taken 28 days after the second AZD1222 dose. The TCR sequence derives from an adult who received the AZD1222 COVID-19 vaccine. The CDR3 spells CASRWEYSNQPQHF. DNA for the CDR3: TGTGCCAGTCGATGGGAGTATAGCAATCAGCCCCAGCATTTT.